These T cell receptor beta chains were read from a single sample in a study of Ad26.COV2.S vaccination and SARS-CoV-2 variants. Only in-frame clones appear in the TCRdb table, and some are missing; sequencing was by immunoSEQ multiplex PCR. Altogether under 600,000 clones are present, 80% to 90% being singletons, with the ten largest covering 1.7%. Material: peripheral blood, obtained in a trial of Ad26.COV2.S vaccine versus placebo. These receptor sequences come from a person between 18 and 65 years old who received the Ad26.COV2.S COVID-19 vaccine or a placebo. Each CDR3 is given with its conserved first and last residue. Fields, in order: D gene, clone size, V gene, J gene, CDR3 protein, CDR3 DNA. A D gene is named only where the DNA matches it firmly. Rows give clone size only sometimes, using once, few, many, or a class for an expanded clone.

.	.	TRBV27	TRBJ1-3	CASSEGNTIYF	TGTGCCAGCAGTGAGGGAAACACCATATATTTT
.	.	TRBV7-8	TRBJ1-1	CASSLKTGLILSNTEAFF	TGTGCCAGCAGCTTAAAGACAGGTTTAATTTTGTCGAACACTGAAGCTTTCTTT
TRBD2	.	TRBV7-7	TRBJ2-1	CASSYTGLEVDNEQFF	TGTGCTAGCAGCTACACAGGACTAGAGGTCGACAATGAGCAGTTCTTC
.	.	TRBV6-2/TRBV6-3	TRBJ1-5	CASSYGFVSNQPQHF	TGTGCCAGCAGTTACGGGTTTGTCAGCAATCAGCCCCAGCATTTT
TRBD1	once	TRBV19	TRBJ2-1	CASSVRQGIYNEQFF	TGTGCCAGTAGTGTCCGACAGGGGATCTACAATGAGCAGTTCTTC
TRBD2	.	TRBV5-5	TRBJ2-1	CASAPTSGGLNEQFF	TGTGCCAGCGCCCCGACTAGCGGGGGGCTTAATGAGCAGTTCTTC
TRBD2	.	TRBV5-1	TRBJ2-5	CASSLGGRETQYF	TGCGCCAGCAGCTTGGGCGGGAGGGAGACCCAGTACTTC
.	once	TRBV30	TRBJ2-1	CAWSVGGPGRQFF	TGTGCCTGGAGTGTAGGGGGGCCTGGTCGGCAGTTCTTC
TRBD2	.	TRBV11-2	TRBJ2-7	CASCHGGAAEQYF	TGTGCCAGCTGTCACGGGGGGGCGGCCGAGCAGTACTTC
.	.	TRBV5-4	TRBJ2-5	CASSPIAGLETQYF	TGTGCCAGCAGCCCCATTGCGGGGTTGGAGACCCAGTACTTC
TRBD1	.	TRBV28	TRBJ1-6	CASTTGGVMGALHF	TGTGCCAGCACTACAGGGGGGGTAATGGGGGCCCTCCACTTT
.	.	TRBV5-8	TRBJ1-2	CASSFPSYGYTF	TGTGCCAGCAGCTTCCCCAGCTATGGCTACACCTTC
TRBD1	.	TRBV5-4	TRBJ1-1	CASSPTDRGMYNTEAFF	TGTGCCAGCAGTCCTACAGACAGGGGGATGTATAACACTGAAGCTTTCTTT
TRBD1	.	TRBV18	TRBJ2-2	CASSPTVRTGTNTGELFF	TGTGCCAGCTCACCGACTGTGAGGACAGGGACCAACACCGGGGAGCTGTTTTTT
TRBD1	.	TRBV6-1	TRBJ1-2	CASSEAGTGSYGYTF	TGTGCCAGCAGTGAAGCTGGGACAGGGAGCTATGGCTACACCTTC